The clone carrying this TCR beta chain occurred once. Its antigen remains unidentified. The assay was immunoSEQ multiplex PCR, and TCRdb's table has in-frame clones only and misses some. The sample includes 550,000 to 700,000 clones, 55% to 85% of them seen just once. The data are from a study of shared clonotypes between healthy human individuals. Overall study findings and caveats: Incompleteness in sorted-subset sequencing, despite large depth, was shown by rarefaction. In contrast to clonotypes shared by all four donors, non-shared clonotypes had lower generation probabilities.

CDR3 length: 14 residues. Germline-derived CDR1 and CDR2 are SGHDT and YYEEEE. V was shortened by 0 bases and J by 4 bases, with 10 bases between the two germline ends. This TCR was recovered from a woman under 40 in good health. The V call is TRBV5-6, the J call TRBJ2-5; no clear D. Sequencing was done on a sample of memory CD4+ T cells sorted from blood. Subset meaning: CD45RA-negative fraction. CDR3 sequence reads: CASSLGFAIETQYF. The CDR3 DNA is TGTGCCAGCAGCTTGGGGTTCGCTATAGAGACCCAGTACTTC.